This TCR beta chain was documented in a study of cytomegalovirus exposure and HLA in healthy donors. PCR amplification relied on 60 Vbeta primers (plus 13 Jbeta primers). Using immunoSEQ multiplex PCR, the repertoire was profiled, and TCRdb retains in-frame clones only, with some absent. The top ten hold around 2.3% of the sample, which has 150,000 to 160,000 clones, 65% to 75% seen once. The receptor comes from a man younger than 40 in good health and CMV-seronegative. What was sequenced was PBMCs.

For the CDR3, the DNA is TGTGCCAGCAGCCATATGGAGTGTGAGCAGTTCTTC. Translating it yields CASSHMECEQFF. The chain joins TRBV14 to TRBJ2-1; D gene unclear. Germline V gene lookup returns CDR1 SGHDN and CDR2 FVKESK. Trimming cost V 3 bases and J 9 bases, with 9 bases left between them. The length of the CDR3 is 12 residues.